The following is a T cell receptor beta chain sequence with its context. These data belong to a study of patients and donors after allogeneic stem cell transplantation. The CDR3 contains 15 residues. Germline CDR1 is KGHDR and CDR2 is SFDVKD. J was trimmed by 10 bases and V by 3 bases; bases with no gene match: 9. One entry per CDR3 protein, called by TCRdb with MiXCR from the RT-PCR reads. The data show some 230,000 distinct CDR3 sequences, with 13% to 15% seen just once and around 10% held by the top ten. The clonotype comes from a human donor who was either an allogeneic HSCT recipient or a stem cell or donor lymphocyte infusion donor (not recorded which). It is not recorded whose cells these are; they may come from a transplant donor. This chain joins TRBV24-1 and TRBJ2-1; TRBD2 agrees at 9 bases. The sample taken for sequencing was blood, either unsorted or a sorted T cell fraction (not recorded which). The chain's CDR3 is CATSDPGLAVNEQFF. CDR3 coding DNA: TGTGCCACCAGTGATCCGGGACTAGCAGTAAACGAGCAGTTCTTC.